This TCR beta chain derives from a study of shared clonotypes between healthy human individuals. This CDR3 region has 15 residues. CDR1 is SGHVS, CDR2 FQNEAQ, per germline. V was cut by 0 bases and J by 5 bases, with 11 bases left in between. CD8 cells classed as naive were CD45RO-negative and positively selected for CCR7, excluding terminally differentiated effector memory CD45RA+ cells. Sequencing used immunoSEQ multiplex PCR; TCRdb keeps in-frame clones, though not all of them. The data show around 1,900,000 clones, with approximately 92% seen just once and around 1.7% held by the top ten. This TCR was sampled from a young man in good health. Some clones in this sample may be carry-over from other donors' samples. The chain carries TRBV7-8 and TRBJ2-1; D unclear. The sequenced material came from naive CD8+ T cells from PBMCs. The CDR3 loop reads CASSLAVTINNEQFF. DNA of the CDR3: TGTGCCAGCAGCTTAGCAGTTACTATCAACAATGAGCAGTTCTTC.